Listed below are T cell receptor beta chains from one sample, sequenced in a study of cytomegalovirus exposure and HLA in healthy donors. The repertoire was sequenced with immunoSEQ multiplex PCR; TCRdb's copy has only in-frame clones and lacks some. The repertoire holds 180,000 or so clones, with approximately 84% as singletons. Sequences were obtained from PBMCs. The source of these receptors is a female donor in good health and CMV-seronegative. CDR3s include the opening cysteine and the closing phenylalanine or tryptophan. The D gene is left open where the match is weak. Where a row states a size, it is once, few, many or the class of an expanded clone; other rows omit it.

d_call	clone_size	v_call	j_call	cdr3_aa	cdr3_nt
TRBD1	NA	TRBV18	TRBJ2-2	CASSPPDRVPTGELFF	TGTGCCAGCTCACCACCCGACAGGGTTCCCACCGGGGAGCTGTTTTTT
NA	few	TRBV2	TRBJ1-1	CASSAGLPSRVATEAFF	TGTGCCAGCAGTGCCGGACTGCCATCACGGGTGGCCACTGAAGCTTTCTTT
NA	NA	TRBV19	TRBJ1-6	CASSMVRDSYNSPLHF	TGTGCCAGTAGTATGGTCAGGGACTCCTATAATTCACCCCTCCACTTT
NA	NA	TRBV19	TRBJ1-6	CASSISRPAGSSYNSPLHF	TGTGCCAGTAGTATAAGTAGGCCGGCTGGGAGCTCCTATAATTCACCCCTCCACTTT
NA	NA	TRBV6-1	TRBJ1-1	CASSEGAVRNTEAFF	TGTGCCAGCAGTGAGGGGGCAGTTAGGAACACTGAAGCTTTCTTT
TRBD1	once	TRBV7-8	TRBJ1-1	CASSSRDRVITEAFF	TGTGCCAGCAGCTCCCGGGACAGGGTGATCACTGAAGCTTTCTTT
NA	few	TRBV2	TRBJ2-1	CASSALNEQFF	TGTGCCAGCAGTGCACTCAATGAGCAGTTCTTC
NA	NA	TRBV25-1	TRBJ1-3	CASSELTGPNSGNTIYF	TGTGCCAGCAGTGAATTGACAGGTCCGAACTCGGGAAACACCATATATTTT
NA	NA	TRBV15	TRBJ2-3	CATSRAGQKDTQYF	TGTGCCACCAGCAGAGCCGGACAGAAAGATACGCAGTATTTT
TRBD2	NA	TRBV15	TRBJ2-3	CATSRGYFSGGTTDTQYF	TGTGCCACCAGCAGGGGCTATTTTAGCGGGGGAACCACAGATACGCAGTATTTT
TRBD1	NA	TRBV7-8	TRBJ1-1	CASSSGQPKAFF	TGTGCCAGCAGCTCGGGACAGCCAAAAGCTTTCTTT
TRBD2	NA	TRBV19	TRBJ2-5	CASSLGTSGQETQYF	TGTGCCAGTAGTCTCGGGACTAGCGGGCAAGAGACCCAGTACTTC
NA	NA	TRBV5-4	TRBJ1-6	CASSLEKVTRLHF	TGTGCCAGCAGCTTGGAAAAGGTAACCAGGCTCCACTTT
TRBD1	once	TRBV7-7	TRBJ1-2	CASSRYFTLPGQGAMDYGYTF	TGTGCCAGCAGCCGATACTTCACACTGCCGGGACAGGGGGCGATGGACTATGGCTACACCTTC
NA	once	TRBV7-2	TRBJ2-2	CASSSDWNTGELFF	TGTGCCAGCAGCTCAGACTGGAACACCGGGGAGCTGTTTTTT
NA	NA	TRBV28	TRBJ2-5	CASSSGQQETQYF	TGTGCCAGCAGTTCCGGACAGCAAGAGACCCAGTACTTC
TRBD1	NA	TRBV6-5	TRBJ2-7	CASSEEQGAASEQYF	TGTGCCAGCAGCGAGGAGCAGGGGGCCGCCAGCGAGCAGTACTTC
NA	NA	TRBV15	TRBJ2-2	CATSRQQGIAGELFF	TGTGCCACCAGCCGGCAGCAGGGAATTGCCGGGGAGCTGTTTTTT
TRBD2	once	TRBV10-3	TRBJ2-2	CAISETRTSGNTGELFF	TGTGCCATCAGTGAGACCCGGACTAGCGGGAACACCGGGGAGCTGTTTTTT
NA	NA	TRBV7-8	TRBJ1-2	CASTQNPAADYGYTF	TGTGCCAGCACGCAGAACCCGGCGGCGGACTATGGCTACACCTTC
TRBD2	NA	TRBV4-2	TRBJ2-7	CASSRTSGTEQYF	TGTGCCAGCAGCCGGACTAGCGGGACCGAGCAGTACTTC
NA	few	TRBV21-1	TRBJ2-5	CASSKLDRGQGETQYF	TGTGCCAGCAGCAAATTAGACAGGGGACAGGGGGAGACCCAGTACTTC
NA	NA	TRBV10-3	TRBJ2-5	CAISGSWRETQYF	TGTGCCATCAGTGGTTCGTGGAGAGAGACCCAGTACTTC
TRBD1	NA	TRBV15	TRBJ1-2	CATSREGQGKNYGYTF	TGTGCCACCAGCAGAGAGGGACAGGGGAAGAACTATGGCTACACCTTC
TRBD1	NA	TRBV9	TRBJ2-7	CASSAGTGGGYEQYF	TGTGCCAGCAGCGCGGGGACAGGGGGCGGCTACGAGCAGTACTTC
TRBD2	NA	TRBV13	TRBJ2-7	CASSLGTSGRRSYEQYF	TGTGCCAGCAGCTTAGGGACTAGCGGGAGGCGTTCCTACGAGCAGTACTTC
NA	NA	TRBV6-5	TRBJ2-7	CASSYAVTSYEQYF	TGTGCCAGCAGTTACGCGGTGACTTCCTACGAGCAGTACTTC
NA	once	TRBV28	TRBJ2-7	CASSYGHPGEQYF	TGTGCCAGCAGTTACGGTCATCCCGGCGAGCAGTACTTC
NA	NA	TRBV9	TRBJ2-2	CASSVGQTGELFF	TGTGCCAGCAGCGTAGGACAAACCGGGGAGCTGTTTTTT
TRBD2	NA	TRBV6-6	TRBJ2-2	CASSWTSANTGELFF	TGTGCCAGCAGTTGGACTAGCGCGAACACCGGGGAGCTGTTTTTT
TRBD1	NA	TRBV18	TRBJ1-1	CASSGQGNTEAFF	TGTGCCAGCTCCGGACAGGGGAACACTGAAGCTTTCTTT
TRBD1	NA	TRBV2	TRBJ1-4	CASSETTGHNEKLFF	TGTGCCAGCAGTGAAACGACAGGGCATAATGAAAAACTGTTTTTT
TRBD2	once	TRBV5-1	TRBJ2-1	CASSLAVGAGGNLNEQFF	TGCGCCAGCAGCTTGGCGGTGGGGGCGGGGGGAAATCTCAATGAGCAGTTCTTC
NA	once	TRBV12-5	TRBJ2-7	CASGLVRSREQYF	TGTGCTAGTGGTTTGGTACGGTCCCGCGAGCAGTACTTC
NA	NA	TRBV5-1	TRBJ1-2	CASSFTRPGAGYGYTF	TGCGCCAGCAGCTTTACCCGGCCGGGCGCGGGGTATGGCTACACCTTC
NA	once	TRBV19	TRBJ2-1	CASSIGGAYNEQFF	TGTGCCAGTAGTATAGGCGGGGCCTACAATGAGCAGTTCTTC
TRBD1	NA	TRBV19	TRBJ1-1	CASRFKGAEAFF	TGTGCCAGTAGATTCAAGGGGGCAGAAGCTTTCTTT
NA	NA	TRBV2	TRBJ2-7	CASSIPDGGSYEQYF	TGTGCCAGCAGTATTCCAGACGGAGGGTCCTACGAGCAGTACTTC
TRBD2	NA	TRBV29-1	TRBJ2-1	CSVEWREALTLSSYNEQFF	TGCAGCGTTGAATGGCGGGAGGCTCTTACTCTTAGCTCCTACAATGAGCAGTTCTTC
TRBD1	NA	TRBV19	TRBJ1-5	CASSTLGQGAFNQPQHF	TGTGCCAGTAGTACCCTCGGACAGGGGGCGTTCAATCAGCCCCAGCATTTT
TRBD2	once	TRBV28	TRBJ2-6	CASSPALAGVNSGANVLTF	TGTGCCAGCAGCCCTGCTCTAGCGGGGGTTAACTCTGGGGCCAACGTCCTGACTTTC
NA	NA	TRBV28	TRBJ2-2	CASSFSGLATGELFF	TGTGCCAGCAGTTTTTCCGGACTGGCCACCGGGGAGCTGTTTTTT
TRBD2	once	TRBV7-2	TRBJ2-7	CASSLDRWGGPVYEQYF	TGTGCCAGCAGCTTAGATAGGTGGGGGGGACCCGTCTACGAGCAGTACTTC
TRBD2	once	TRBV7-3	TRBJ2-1	CASSLVASGRNEQFF	TGTGCCAGCAGCTTAGTGGCTAGCGGTCGGAATGAGCAGTTCTTC
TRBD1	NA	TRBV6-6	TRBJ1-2	CASSRQGAGGGYTF	TGTGCCAGCAGTAGACAGGGGGCAGGTGGTGGCTACACCTTC